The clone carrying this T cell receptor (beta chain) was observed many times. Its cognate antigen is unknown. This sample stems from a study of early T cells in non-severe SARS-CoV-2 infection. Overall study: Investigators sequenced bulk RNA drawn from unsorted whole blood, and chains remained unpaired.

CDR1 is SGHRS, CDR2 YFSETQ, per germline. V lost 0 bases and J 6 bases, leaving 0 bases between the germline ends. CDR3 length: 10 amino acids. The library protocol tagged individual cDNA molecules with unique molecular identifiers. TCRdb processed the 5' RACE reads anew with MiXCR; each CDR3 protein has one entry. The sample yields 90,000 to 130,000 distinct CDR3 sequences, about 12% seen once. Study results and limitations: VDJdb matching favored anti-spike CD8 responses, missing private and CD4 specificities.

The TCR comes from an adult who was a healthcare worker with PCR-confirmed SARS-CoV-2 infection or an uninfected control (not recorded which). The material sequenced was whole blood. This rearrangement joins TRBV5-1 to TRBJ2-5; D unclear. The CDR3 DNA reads TGCGCCAGCAGCTTGGAGACCCAGTACTTC. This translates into CASSLETQYF.